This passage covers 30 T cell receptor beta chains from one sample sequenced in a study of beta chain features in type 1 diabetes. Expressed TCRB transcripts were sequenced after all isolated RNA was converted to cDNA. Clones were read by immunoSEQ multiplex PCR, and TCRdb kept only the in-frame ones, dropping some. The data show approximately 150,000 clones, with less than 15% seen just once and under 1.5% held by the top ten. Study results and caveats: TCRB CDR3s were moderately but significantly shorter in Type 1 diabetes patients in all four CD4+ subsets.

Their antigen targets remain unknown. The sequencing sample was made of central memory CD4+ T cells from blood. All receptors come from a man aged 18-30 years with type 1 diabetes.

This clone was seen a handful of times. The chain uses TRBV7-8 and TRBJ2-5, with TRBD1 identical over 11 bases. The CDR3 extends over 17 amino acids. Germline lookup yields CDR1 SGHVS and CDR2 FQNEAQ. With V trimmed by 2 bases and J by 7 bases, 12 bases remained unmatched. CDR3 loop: CASSLLEDRGHLRTQYF. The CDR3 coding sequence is TGTGCCAGCAGCTTATTGGAGGACAGGGGGCACCTGAGGACCCAGTACTTC.

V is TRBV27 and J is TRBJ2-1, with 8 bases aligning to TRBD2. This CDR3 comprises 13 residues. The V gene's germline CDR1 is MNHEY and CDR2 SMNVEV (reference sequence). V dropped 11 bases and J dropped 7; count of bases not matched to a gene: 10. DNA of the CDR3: TGTGCCGTTCGGGGGGGCAACTTAAATGAGCAGTTCTTC. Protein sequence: CAVRGGNLNEQFF.

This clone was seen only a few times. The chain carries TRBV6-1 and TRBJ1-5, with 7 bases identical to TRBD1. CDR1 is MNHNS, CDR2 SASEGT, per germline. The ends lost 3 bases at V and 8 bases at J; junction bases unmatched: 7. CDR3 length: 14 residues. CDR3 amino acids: CASSDTTGWKPQHF. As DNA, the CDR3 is TGTGCCAGCAGTGACACGACAGGGTGGAAGCCCCAGCATTTT.

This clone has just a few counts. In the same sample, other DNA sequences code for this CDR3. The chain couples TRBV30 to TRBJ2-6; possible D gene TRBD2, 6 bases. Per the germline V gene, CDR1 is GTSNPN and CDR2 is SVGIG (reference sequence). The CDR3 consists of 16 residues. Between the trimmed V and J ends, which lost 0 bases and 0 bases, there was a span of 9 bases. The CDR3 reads CAWSVGGNSGANVLTF. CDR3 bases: TGTGCCTGGAGTGTCGGGGGTAACTCTGGGGCCAACGTCCTGACTTTC. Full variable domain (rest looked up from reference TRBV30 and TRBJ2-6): SQTIHQWPATLVQPVGSPLSLECTVEGTSNPNLYWYRQAAGRGLQLLFYSVGIGQISSEVPQNLSASRPQDRQFILSSKKLLLSDSGFYLCAWSVGGNSGANVLTFGAGSRLTVL.

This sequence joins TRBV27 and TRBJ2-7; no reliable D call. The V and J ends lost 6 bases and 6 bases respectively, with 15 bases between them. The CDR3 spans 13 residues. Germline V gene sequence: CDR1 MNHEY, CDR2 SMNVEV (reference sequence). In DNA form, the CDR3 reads TGTGCCAGCAGGATGGAGCCCGGTGGCGAGCAGTACTTC. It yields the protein CASRMEPGGEQYF.

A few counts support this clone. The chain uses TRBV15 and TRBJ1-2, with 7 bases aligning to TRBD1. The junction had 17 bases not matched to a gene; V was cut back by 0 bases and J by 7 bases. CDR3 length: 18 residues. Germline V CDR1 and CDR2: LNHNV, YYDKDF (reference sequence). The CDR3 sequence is CATSRDEGTVTERGGYTF. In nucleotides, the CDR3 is TGTGCCACCAGCAGAGACGAGGGGACAGTTACGGAAAGGGGTGGCTACACCTTC.

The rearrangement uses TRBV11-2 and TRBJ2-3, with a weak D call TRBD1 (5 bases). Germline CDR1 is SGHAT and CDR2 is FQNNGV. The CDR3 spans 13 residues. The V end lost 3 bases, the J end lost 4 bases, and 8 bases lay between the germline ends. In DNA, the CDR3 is TGTGCCAGCAGCTTGGCAGGGCCAGATACGCAGTATTTT. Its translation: CASSLAGPDTQYF.

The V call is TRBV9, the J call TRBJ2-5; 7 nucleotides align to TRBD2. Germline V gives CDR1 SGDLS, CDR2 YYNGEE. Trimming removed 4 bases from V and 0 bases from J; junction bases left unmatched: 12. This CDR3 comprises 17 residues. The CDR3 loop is CASSPHPSGVYQETQYF. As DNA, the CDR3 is TGTGCCAGCAGCCCCCACCCCAGCGGGGTCTACCAAGAGACCCAGTACTTC.

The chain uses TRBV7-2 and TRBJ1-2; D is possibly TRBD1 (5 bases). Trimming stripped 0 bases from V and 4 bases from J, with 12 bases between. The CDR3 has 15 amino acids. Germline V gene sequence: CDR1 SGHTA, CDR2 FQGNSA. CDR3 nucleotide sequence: TGTGCCAGCAGCTTAGCTGGGGGACCCTTCTATGGCTACACCTTC. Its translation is CASSLAGGPFYGYTF.

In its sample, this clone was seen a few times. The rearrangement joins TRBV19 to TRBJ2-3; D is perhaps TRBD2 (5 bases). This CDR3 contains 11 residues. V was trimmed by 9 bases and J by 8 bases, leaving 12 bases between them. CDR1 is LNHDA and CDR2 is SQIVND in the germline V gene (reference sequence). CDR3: CASADRGTQYF. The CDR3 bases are TGTGCCAGCGCGGATCGGGGTACGCAGTATTTT.

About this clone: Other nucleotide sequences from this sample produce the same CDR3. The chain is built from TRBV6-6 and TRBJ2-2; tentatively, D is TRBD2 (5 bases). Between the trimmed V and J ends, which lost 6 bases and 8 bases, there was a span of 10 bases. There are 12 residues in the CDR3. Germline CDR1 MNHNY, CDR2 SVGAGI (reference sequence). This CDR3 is CASSLRGGELFF. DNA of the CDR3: TGTGCCAGCAGCTTACGGGGAGGGGAGCTGTTTTTT.

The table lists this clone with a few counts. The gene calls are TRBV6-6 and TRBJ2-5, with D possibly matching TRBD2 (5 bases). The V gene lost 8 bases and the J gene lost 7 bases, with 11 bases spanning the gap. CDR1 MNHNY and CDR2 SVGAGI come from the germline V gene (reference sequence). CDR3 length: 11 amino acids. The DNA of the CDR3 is TGTGCCAGCGGAACGCGGGTGACCCAGTACTTC. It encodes CASGTRVTQYF.

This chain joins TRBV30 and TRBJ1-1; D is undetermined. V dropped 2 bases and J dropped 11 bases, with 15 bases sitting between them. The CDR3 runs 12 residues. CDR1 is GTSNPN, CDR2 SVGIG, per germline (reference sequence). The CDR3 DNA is TGTGCCTGGAGTCTGGAGCAATTTGTTGCTTTCTTT. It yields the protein CAWSLEQFVAFF.

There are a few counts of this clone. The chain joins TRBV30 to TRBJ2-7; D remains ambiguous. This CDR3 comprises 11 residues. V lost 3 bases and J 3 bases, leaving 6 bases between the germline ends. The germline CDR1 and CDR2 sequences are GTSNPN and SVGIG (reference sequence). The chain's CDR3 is CAWRGGYEQYF. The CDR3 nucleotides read TGTGCCTGGAGGGGCGGCTACGAGCAGTACTTC.

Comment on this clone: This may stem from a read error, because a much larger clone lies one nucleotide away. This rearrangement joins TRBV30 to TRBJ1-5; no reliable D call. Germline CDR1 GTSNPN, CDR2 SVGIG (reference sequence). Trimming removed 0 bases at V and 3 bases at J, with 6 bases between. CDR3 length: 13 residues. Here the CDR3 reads CAWSVDTNQPQHF. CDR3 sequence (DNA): TGTGCCTGGAGTGTAGATACCAATCAGCCCCAGCATTTT. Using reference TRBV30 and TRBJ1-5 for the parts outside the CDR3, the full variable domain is SQTIHQWPATLVQPVGSPLSLECTVEGTSNPNLYWYRQAAGRGLQLLFYSVGIGQISSEVPQNLSASRPQDRQFILSSKKLLLSDSGFYLCAWSVDTNQPQHFGDGTRLSIL.

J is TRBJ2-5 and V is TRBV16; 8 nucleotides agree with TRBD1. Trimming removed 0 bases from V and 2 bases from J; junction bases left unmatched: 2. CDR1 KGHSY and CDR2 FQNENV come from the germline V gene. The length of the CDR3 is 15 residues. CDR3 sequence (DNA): TGTGCCAGCAGCCAATCGACAGGGGCACAAGAGACCCAGTACTTC. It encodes CASSQSTGAQETQYF. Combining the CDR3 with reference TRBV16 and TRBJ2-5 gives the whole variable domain GEEVAQTPKHLVRGEGQKAKLYCAPIKGHSYVFWYQQVLKNEFKFLISFQNENVFDETGMPKERFSAKCLPNSPCSLEIQATKLEDSAVYFCASSQSTGAQETQYFGPGTRLLVL.

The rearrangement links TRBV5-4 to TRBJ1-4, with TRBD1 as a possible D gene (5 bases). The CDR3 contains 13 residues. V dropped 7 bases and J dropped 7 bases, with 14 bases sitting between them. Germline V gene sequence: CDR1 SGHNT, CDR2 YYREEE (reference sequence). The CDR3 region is CASGPGAGEKLFF. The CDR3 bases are TGTGCCAGCGGCCCTGGGGCGGGTGAAAAACTGTTTTTT.

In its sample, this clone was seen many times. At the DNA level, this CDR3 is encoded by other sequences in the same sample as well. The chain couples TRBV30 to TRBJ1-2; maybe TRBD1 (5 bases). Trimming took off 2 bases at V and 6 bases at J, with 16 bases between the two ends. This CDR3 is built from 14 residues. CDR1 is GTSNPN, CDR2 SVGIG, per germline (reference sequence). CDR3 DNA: TGTGCCTGGAGTAGGGGCCGGGGTGGTCATGGCTACACCTTC. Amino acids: CAWSRGRGGHGYTF.

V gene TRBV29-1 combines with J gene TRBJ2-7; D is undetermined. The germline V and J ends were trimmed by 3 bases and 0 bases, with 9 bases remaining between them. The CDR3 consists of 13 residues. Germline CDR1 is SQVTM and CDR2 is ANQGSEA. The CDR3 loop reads CSVESQYSYEQYF. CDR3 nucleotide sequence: TGCAGCGTTGAGTCACAATACTCCTACGAGCAGTACTTC.

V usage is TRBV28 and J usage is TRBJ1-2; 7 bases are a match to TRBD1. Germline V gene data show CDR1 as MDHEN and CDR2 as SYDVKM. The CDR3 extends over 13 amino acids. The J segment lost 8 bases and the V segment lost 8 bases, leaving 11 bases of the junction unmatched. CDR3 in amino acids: CASGLDRDGGYTF. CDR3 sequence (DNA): TGTGCCAGCGGCTTAGACAGGGACGGAGGCTACACCTTC.

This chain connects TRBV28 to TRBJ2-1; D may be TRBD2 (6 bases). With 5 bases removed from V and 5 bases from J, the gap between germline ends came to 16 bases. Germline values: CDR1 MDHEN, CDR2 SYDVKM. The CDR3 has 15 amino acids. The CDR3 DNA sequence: TGTGCCAGCAGTGGAGGGTTGAGGCAAAACAATGAGCAGTTCTTC. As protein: CASSGGLRQNNEQFF.

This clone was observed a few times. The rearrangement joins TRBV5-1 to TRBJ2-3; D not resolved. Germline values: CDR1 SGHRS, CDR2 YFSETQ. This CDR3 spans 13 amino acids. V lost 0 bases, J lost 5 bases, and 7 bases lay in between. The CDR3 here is CASSLDREDTQYF. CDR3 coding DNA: TGCGCCAGCAGCTTGGACAGAGAAGATACGCAGTATTTT.

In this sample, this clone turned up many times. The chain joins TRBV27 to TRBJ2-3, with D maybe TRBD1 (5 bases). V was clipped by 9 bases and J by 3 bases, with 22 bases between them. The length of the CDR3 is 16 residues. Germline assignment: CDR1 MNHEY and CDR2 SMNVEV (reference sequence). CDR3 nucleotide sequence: TGTGCCAGTACACGGAGCAAGGGGCGCCTTACAGATACGCAGTATTTT. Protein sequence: CASTRSKGRLTDTQYF.

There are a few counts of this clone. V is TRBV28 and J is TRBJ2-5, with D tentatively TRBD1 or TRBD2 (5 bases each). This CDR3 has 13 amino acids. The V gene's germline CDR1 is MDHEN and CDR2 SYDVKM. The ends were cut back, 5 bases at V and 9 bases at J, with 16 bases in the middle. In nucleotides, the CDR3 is TGTGCCAGCAGTATCGGGGCCTTGGGGGCCCAGTACTTC. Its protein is CASSIGALGAQYF. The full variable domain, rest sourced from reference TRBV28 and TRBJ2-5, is DVKVTQSSRYLVKRTGEKVFLECVQDMDHENMFWYRQDPGLGLRLIYFSYDVKMKEKGDIPEGYSVSREKKERFSLILESASTNQTSMYLCASSIGALGAQYFGPGTRLLVL.

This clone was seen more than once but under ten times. CDR3 loop: CASSQGLVDLGTQYF. CDR3 in DNA: TGTGCCAGCAGCCAGGGACTAGTGGACCTGGGGACCCAGTACTTC. The rearrangement uses TRBV14 and TRBJ2-5; 8 nucleotides align to TRBD2. CDR1 is SGHDN, CDR2 FVKESK, per germline. The CDR3 runs to 15 residues. V dropped 3 bases and J dropped 7; count of bases not matched to a gene: 10.

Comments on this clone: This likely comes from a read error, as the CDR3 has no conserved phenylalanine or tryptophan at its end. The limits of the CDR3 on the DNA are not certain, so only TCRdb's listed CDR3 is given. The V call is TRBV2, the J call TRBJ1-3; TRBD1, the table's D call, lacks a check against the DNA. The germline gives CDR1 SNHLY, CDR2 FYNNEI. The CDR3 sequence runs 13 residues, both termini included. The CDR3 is CASSATGQNLNTI.

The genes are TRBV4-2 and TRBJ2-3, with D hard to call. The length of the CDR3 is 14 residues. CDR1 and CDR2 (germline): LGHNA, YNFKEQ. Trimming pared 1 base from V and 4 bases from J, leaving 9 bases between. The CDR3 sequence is CASSQGSPADTQYF. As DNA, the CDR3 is TGTGCCAGCAGCCAAGGCTCTCCAGCAGATACGCAGTATTTT.

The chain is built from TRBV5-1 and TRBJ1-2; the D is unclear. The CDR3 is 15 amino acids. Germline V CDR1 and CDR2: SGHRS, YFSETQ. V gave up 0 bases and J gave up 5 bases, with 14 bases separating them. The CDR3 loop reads CASSLVGEASYGYTF. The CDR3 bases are TGCGCCAGCAGCTTGGTTGGGGAGGCCTCTTATGGCTACACCTTC.

Here the CDR3 DNA reads TGTGCCAGCAGCCTTGGGACATACACTGAAGCTTTCTTT. This gives the protein CASSLGTYTEAFF. The rearrangement joins TRBV28 to TRBJ1-1; a possible D gene is TRBD1 (6 bases). Deletions cut 6 bases from V and 3 bases from J, with 11 bases between. This CDR3 has 13 residues. Germline CDR1 MDHEN, CDR2 SYDVKM.

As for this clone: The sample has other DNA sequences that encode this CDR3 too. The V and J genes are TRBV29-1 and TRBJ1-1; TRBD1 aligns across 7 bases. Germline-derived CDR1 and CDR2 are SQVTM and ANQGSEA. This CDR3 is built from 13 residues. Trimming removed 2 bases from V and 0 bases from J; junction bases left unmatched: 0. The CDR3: CSVEQGVNTEAFF. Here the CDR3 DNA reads TGCAGCGTTGAACAGGGGGTGAACACTGAAGCTTTCTTT.